This passage covers 29 T cell receptor beta chains from one sample sequenced in a study of CD8 T cells in Susac syndrome. Random hexamers were used to reverse transcribe the RNA input (about 0.5 to 1 ug). TCRdb reanalysed the immunoSEQ multiplex PCR reads using MiXCR and keeps one entry per CDR3 protein. The sample lists around 130,000 distinct CDR3 sequences, just under 95% occurring once. Input material: CD8+ T cells from PBMCs. The receptors stem from a human donor with Susac syndrome.

This sequence joins TRBV24-1 and TRBJ2-1; 10 bases line up with TRBD2. The germline gives CDR1 KGHDR, CDR2 SFDVKD. The CDR3 totals 15 residues. J gave up 4 bases and V 3 bases, and 2 bases lay outside the gene matches. CDR3 nucleotides: TGTGCCACCAGTGATATAGCGGGGGGATACAATGAGCAGTTCTTC. Its translation is CATSDIAGGYNEQFF.

J is TRBJ2-7 and V is TRBV30, with a possible D match to TRBD2 (6 bases). Trimming took 1 base from V and 0 from J, leaving 10 bases between them. The CDR3 loop spans 14 amino acids. CDR1 is GTSNPN and CDR2 is SVGIG in the germline V gene (reference sequence). The DNA of the CDR3 is TGTGCCTGGAGTGAGGGCGGGGTCTCCTACGAGCAGTACTTC. This gives the protein CAWSEGGVSYEQYF.

The chain couples TRBV29-1 to TRBJ2-3, with D perhaps TRBD1 (6 bases). Trimming pared 4 bases from V and 0 bases from J, leaving 11 bases between. Germline values: CDR1 SQVTM, CDR2 ANQGSEA. CDR3 length: 14 amino acids. CDR3 bases: TGCAGCGTTGTGACAGGCCTTAGCACAGATACGCAGTATTTT. This sequence encodes CSVVTGLSTDTQYF.

This chain connects TRBV10-3 to TRBJ1-5; perhaps TRBD1 as D (5 bases). V dropped 11 bases and J dropped 1 base, with 12 bases sitting between them. Germline CDR1 ENHRY, CDR2 SYGVKD. There are 13 residues in the CDR3. The CDR3 sequence is CASGEASNQPQHF. The DNA for the CDR3 is TGTGCCTCGGGGGAGGCAAGCAATCAGCCCCAGCATTTT.

The rearrangement uses TRBV6-1 and TRBJ2-2; 8 nucleotides agree with TRBD1. CDR3 length equals 15 residues. Unmatched junction bases numbered 11, after V lost 5 bases and J lost 9 bases. The V gene's germline CDR1 is MNHNS and CDR2 SASEGT. The CDR3 DNA sequence: TGTGCCAGCAGTCCCCTGACAGGGGCCCTTCGGGAGCTGTTTTTT. Translation: CASSPLTGALRELFF.

The chain links TRBV5-1 to TRBJ1-2, with D perhaps TRBD1 (5 bases). The CDR3 is 15 residues long. Germline assignment: CDR1 SGHRS and CDR2 YFSETQ. V lost 3 bases and J lost 4, with 16 bases in between. CDR3 coding DNA: TGCGCCAGCAGCTCAGTTGCAGGGTCCTTCTATGGCTACACCTTC. The encoded protein is CASSSVAGSFYGYTF.

The chain joins TRBV6-5 to TRBJ1-6; 7 nucleotides match TRBD1. The CDR3 is 15 amino acids. Germline lookup yields CDR1 MNHEY and CDR2 SVGAGI. After removal of 7 bases from V and 7 bases from J, the junction contained 10 bases not matched to a gene. In DNA, the CDR3 is TGTGCCAGCACGACAGGGCATCCCCAGAATTCACCCCTCCACTTT. It yields the protein CASTTGHPQNSPLHF.

The V call is TRBV29-1, the J call TRBJ1-1; D gene ambiguous. The CDR3 covers 10 residues. Germline V gene data show CDR1 as SQVTM and CDR2 as ANQGSEA. Trimming left V 2 bases short and J 7 bases short, with 5 bases between. This CDR3 reads CSVEQGEAFF. CDR3 bases: TGCAGCGTTGAACAAGGTGAAGCTTTCTTT.

The rearrangement links TRBV29-1 to TRBJ1-1, with a possible D match to TRBD1 (6 bases). V was pared by 1 base and J by 7 bases, with 10 bases between. The germline CDR1 and CDR2 sequences are SQVTM and ANQGSEA. The CDR3 totals 12 residues. The CDR3 spells CSVEVGALEAFF. CDR3 in DNA: TGCAGCGTTGAAGTGGGGGCCCTTGAAGCTTTCTTT.

The chain recombines TRBV6-5 with TRBJ1-1; TRBD1 is a possible D gene (5 bases). The V end lost 4 bases, the J end lost 1 base, and 16 bases lay between the germline ends. CDR1 and CDR2 (germline): MNHEY, SVGAGI. The CDR3 extends over 16 amino acids. The CDR3 DNA reads as TGTGCCAGCAGTTCCCGGGGTCGGGGCGCGAACACTGAAGCTTTCTTT. Protein product: CASSSRGRGANTEAFF.

The gene calls are TRBV14 and TRBJ1-2, with unresolved D. Looked up from germline, CDR1 is SGHDN and CDR2 is FVKESK. This CDR3 comprises 13 residues. Trimming pared 0 bases from V and 4 bases from J, leaving 6 bases between. CDR3 loop: CASSQEDTYGYTF. The DNA for the CDR3 is TGTGCCAGCAGCCAAGAAGACACCTATGGCTACACCTTC.

The chain has TRBV2 and TRBJ2-3; either TRBD1 or TRBD2 may fit D (6 bases each). Germline V gene sequence: CDR1 SNHLY, CDR2 FYNNEI. The CDR3 totals 18 residues. The V and J ends lost 0 bases and 3 bases respectively, with 19 bases between them. The CDR3 region has the DNA TGTGCCAGCAGTGAAGCCGGCTGGTCTGGGGGGCCGACAGATACGCAGTATTTT. Translation: CASSEAGWSGGPTDTQYF.

The chain couples TRBV14 to TRBJ1-2; possible D gene TRBD1, 5 bases. The CDR3 runs to 15 residues. The germline gives CDR1 SGHDN, CDR2 FVKESK. V lost 4 bases and J lost 4, with 16 bases in between. The CDR3 nucleotides read TGTGCCAGCAGCCCTCAGTGGGGTGGGGCCTATGGCTACACCTTC. Amino acid sequence: CASSPQWGGAYGYTF.

The chain employs TRBV5-6 and TRBJ2-5; tentative D call: TRBD1 (5 bases). V dropped 4 bases and J dropped 2 bases, with 12 bases sitting between them. Germline V gives CDR1 SGHDT, CDR2 YYEEEE. The CDR3 sequence is 14 residues long. The chain's CDR3 is CASSETENQETQYF. CDR3 nucleotides: TGTGCCAGCAGCGAGACAGAAAATCAAGAGACCCAGTACTTC. Full variable domain (remainder filled in from reference TRBV5-6 and TRBJ2-5): DAGVTQSPTHLIKTRGQQVTLRCSPKSGHDTVSWYQQALGQGPQFIFQYYEEEERQRGNFPDRFSGHQFPNYSSELNVNALLLGDSALYLCASSETENQETQYFGPGTRLLVL.

This clonotype was detected only once. This chain connects TRBV20-1 to TRBJ2-5, with TRBD2 matching over 12 bases. In germline, CDR1 is DFQATT, CDR2 SNEGSKA (reference sequence). V gave up 4 bases and J gave up 0 bases; unmatched junction bases: 3. This CDR3 has 15 residues. The CDR3 region is CSATRLAGDQETQYF. The CDR3 bases are TGCAGTGCTACCCGACTAGCGGGGGACCAAGAGACCCAGTACTTC.

This sequence joins TRBV29-1 and TRBJ2-7; 10 bases are shared with TRBD2. The CDR3 sequence is 14 residues long. J gave up 1 base and V 3 bases, and 3 bases lay outside the gene matches. Germline values: CDR1 SQVTM, CDR2 ANQGSEA. CDR3: CSVEGTSESYEQYF. CDR3 in DNA: TGCAGCGTTGAGGGGACTAGCGAGTCCTACGAGCAGTACTTC.

The chain couples TRBV5-1 to TRBJ2-7; 8 bases agree with TRBD1. Looked up from germline, CDR1 is SGHRS and CDR2 is YFSETQ. After removal of 0 bases from V and 2 bases from J, the junction contained 7 bases not matched to a gene. The CDR3 spans 16 residues. DNA for the CDR3: TGCGCCAGCAGCTTGGACCCCGGGACAGGTACCTACGAGCAGTACTTC. It is translated as CASSLDPGTGTYEQYF.

The rearrangement uses TRBV24-1 and TRBJ2-1; D is undetermined. The CDR3 extends over 12 amino acids. Trimming took 6 bases from V and 3 from J, leaving 5 bases between them. In germline, CDR1 is KGHDR, CDR2 SFDVKD. The CDR3 loop is CATSPGYNEQFF. The CDR3 DNA sequence: TGTGCCACCAGTCCAGGCTACAATGAGCAGTTCTTC.

The chain combines TRBV15 with TRBJ2-1; D is ambiguous. The CDR3 extends over 13 amino acids. Deletions cut 4 bases from V and 7 bases from J, with 11 bases between. Germline-derived CDR1 and CDR2 are LNHNV and YYDKDF (reference sequence). The CDR3: CATSTGHGNEQFF. The CDR3 region has the DNA TGTGCCACCAGCACGGGCCATGGGAATGAGCAGTTCTTC.

J is TRBJ1-1 and V is TRBV7-9; no definite D call. Trimming cost V 4 bases and J 8 bases, with 11 bases left between them. CDR1 is SEHNR and CDR2 is FQNEAQ in the germline V gene (reference sequence). CDR3 length equals 12 residues. The DNA of the CDR3 is TGTGCCAGCAGCTGGAGGGAGAGAGAAGCTTTCTTT. This encodes CASSWREREAFF.

This sequence joins TRBV14 and TRBJ2-1, with D possibly being TRBD1 (6 bases). V lost 0 bases, J lost 10 bases, and 16 bases lay in between. CDR1 is SGHDN and CDR2 is FVKESK in the germline V gene. The CDR3 is made up of 15 amino acids. The CDR3: CASSQDGRGLREQFF. The CDR3 nucleotides read TGTGCCAGCAGCCAAGACGGCAGGGGCTTAAGGGAGCAGTTCTTC.

This clonotype was found once. The chain has TRBV7-2 and TRBJ2-5; weak D call: TRBD2 (7 bases). There are 16 residues in the CDR3. Trimming left V 3 bases short and J 5 bases short, with 19 bases between. Germline V gene data show CDR1 as SGHTA and CDR2 as FQGNSA. The CDR3 region is CASSLGVGGGQETQYF. CDR3 DNA sequence: TGTGCCAGCAGCTTGGGCGTGGGAGGGGGGCAGGAGACCCAGTACTTC.

The gene calls are TRBV12-3 or TRBV12-4 and TRBJ2-1; D gene ambiguous. V was pared by 6 bases and J by 7 bases, with 10 bases between. CDR3 length: 12 amino acids. CDR3 loop: CASSPGSNEQFF. CDR3 sequence (DNA): TGTGCCAGCAGCCCCGGTAGTAATGAGCAGTTCTTC.

This chain connects TRBV20-1 to TRBJ2-3; 12 bases are a match to TRBD2. Germline CDR1 is DFQATT and CDR2 is SNEGSKA (reference sequence). The length of the CDR3 is 15 residues. V lost 7 bases, J lost 0 bases, and 5 bases stayed unmatched. CDR3 in DNA: TGCAGTGGAGGACTAGCGGGGTCTAGCACAGATACGCAGTATTTT. As protein: CSGGLAGSSTDTQYF.

The chain has TRBV5-1 and TRBJ2-1, with 8 bases aligning to TRBD2. Trimming took 1 base from V and 6 from J; bases not matched to a gene: 9. The germline V gene has CDR1 SGHRS and CDR2 YFSETQ. CDR3 length: 16 amino acids. The CDR3 protein is CASSLTGGALPNEQFF. The DNA for the CDR3 is TGCGCCAGCAGCTTGACCGGGGGGGCCTTGCCCAATGAGCAGTTCTTC.

J is TRBJ2-5 and V is TRBV13; TRBD2 matches at 7 bases. V gave up 3 bases and J gave up 2 bases; unmatched junction bases: 12. The CDR3 is made up of 17 amino acids. Per the germline V gene, CDR1 is PRHDT and CDR2 is FYEKMQ (reference sequence). The CDR3 region is CASSFGTGASGQETQYF. DNA of the CDR3: TGTGCCAGCAGCTTTGGGACTGGGGCTAGCGGACAAGAGACCCAGTACTTC.

The chain recombines TRBV24-1 with TRBJ1-5; D is unresolved. Between the trimmed V and J ends, which lost 5 bases and 3 bases, there was a span of 10 bases. The germline V gene encodes CDR1 KGHDR and CDR2 SFDVKD. The CDR3 runs to 14 residues. The CDR3 sequence is CATSGTSFNQPQHF. DNA for the CDR3: TGTGCCACCAGTGGCACGTCCTTCAATCAGCCCCAGCATTTT.

This clonotype has just one count. This chain connects TRBV12-3 or TRBV12-4 to TRBJ2-1; possibly TRBD1 or TRBD2 for D (5 bases each). Trimming removed 7 bases at V and 6 bases at J, with 13 bases between. The CDR3 spans 13 residues. This CDR3 is CASTRGTPNEQFF. The CDR3, as DNA: TGTGCCAGCACCCGTGGGACCCCCAATGAGCAGTTCTTC.

This clonotype was found once. The V call is TRBV5-4, the J call TRBJ1-1; D is unclear. Germline loops: CDR1 SGHNT, CDR2 YYREEE (reference sequence). CDR3 length equals 12 residues. The ends were cut back, 2 bases at V and 8 bases at J, with 10 bases in the middle. For the CDR3, the DNA is TGTGCCAGCAGCTTCGTGACGGGGGAAGCTTTCTTT. Translating gives CASSFVTGEAFF.